Listed here are 18 T cell receptor beta chains from one sample, sequenced in a study of human T cells and chemical hapten exposure (dated by TCRdb to the early 2020s). Reading the label with the study, this specimen's time point is: pre-sensitization, week 0. According to the study, the label for this sample's treatment or condition signals: therapeutic diphenylcyclopropenone sensitization with weekly scalp DPC. The method was RACE. The reads were generated on a NextSeq 500. In-frame beta chains were kept once TCRdb had trimmed the public reads at Q25 with fastp and called clones with MiXCR. Under each unique CDR3 protein, matching rows form one entry showing the most common genes and DNA. The sample records about 270,000 distinct CDR3 sequences, approximately 8% of which are singletons. 0.9% to 1.5% of the sample comes from the top ten. The input for sequencing was whole blood, taken in connection with sensitization to the hapten diphenylcyclopropenone (DPC). The receptors originated from a young man with alopecia areata. Some clones in this sample may be carry-over from other donors' samples.

In its sample, this clonotype was seen a few times. This chain connects TRBV4-1 to TRBJ1-2; 9 positions agree with TRBD1. Germline V gene lookup returns CDR1 MGHRA and CDR2 YSYEKL. The CDR3 extends over 15 amino acids. V lost 6 bases to trimming and J lost 5 bases; unmatched junction nucleotides: 10. CDR3 amino acids: CASRRTGEKGYGYTF. CDR3 DNA: TGCGCCAGCAGGCGGACAGGGGAAAAGGGGTATGGCTACACCTTC.

This clonotype was seen a few times. The rearrangement joins TRBV2 to TRBJ2-3; 7 bases are a match to TRBD2. CDR1 is SNHLY, CDR2 FYNNEI, per germline. This CDR3 has 15 amino acids. The J segment lost 3 bases and the V segment lost 8 bases, leaving 11 bases of the junction unmatched. The CDR3 bases are TGTGCCAGCCCCGAGGAGGCTAGCGGTACAGATACGCAGTATTTT. As protein: CASPEEASGTDTQYF.

The chain links TRBV12-3 or TRBV12-4 to TRBJ2-2; D gene uncertain. The CDR3 has 15 amino acids. V shed 3 bases and J shed 2 bases, with 10 bases lying between them. The CDR3 spells CASSFAGLNTGELFF. The CDR3 nucleotides are TGTGCCAGCAGTTTCGCAGGTCTCAACACCGGGGAGCTGTTTTTT.

V gene TRBV6-5 combines with J gene TRBJ2-1; D tentatively fits TRBD1 or TRBD2 (6 bases each). V was pared by 4 bases and J by 7 bases, with 14 bases between. The germline gives CDR1 MNHEY, CDR2 SVGAGI. The CDR3 is made up of 14 amino acids. The CDR3 reads CASSLTGAHNEQFF. CDR3 DNA: TGTGCCAGCAGTTTGACGGGGGCCCATAATGAGCAGTTCTTC.

The V call is TRBV4-1, the J call TRBJ2-1; D may be TRBD2 (5 bases). The CDR3 has 12 residues. Between the trimmed V and J ends, which lost 1 base and 12 bases, there was a span of 10 bases. Germline V gives CDR1 MGHRA, CDR2 YSYEKL. In DNA, the CDR3 is TGCGCCAGCAGCCAAGTCGGGGTAAGGCAGTTCTTC. Translation: CASSQVGVRQFF.

V is TRBV4-3 and J is TRBJ2-4, with D possibly being TRBD2 (6 bases). Trimming left V 0 bases short and J 6 bases short, with 21 bases between. This CDR3 contains 18 residues. Germline CDR1 LGHNA, CDR2 YSLEER. CDR3 region: CASSQEASRKYGGNIQYF. CDR3 in DNA: TGCGCCAGCAGCCAAGAAGCTTCCCGCAAATACGGGGGAAACATTCAGTACTTC.

This clonotype was counted once. The chain carries TRBV12-3 or TRBV12-4 and TRBJ2-5; TRBD2 matches at 7 bases. J was trimmed by 5 bases and V by 1 base; bases with no gene match: 7. The CDR3 is 15 residues long. The DNA of the CDR3 is TGTGCCAGCAGTTTAGTCCAGGGAGGGAGGGAGACCCAGTACTTC. Translating it yields CASSLVQGGRETQYF.

This sequence joins TRBV7-6 and TRBJ2-1, with 7 bases aligning to TRBD2. Germline CDR1 reads SGHVS; CDR2 reads FNYEAQ. V shed 5 bases, J shed 5 bases, and the junction held 12 bases outside the gene matches. The CDR3 has 16 amino acids. The CDR3 reads CASSIQAGFSNNEQFF. The CDR3 nucleotides read TGTGCCAGCAGCATTCAAGCGGGGTTCTCTAACAATGAGCAGTTCTTC. Combining the CDR3 with reference TRBV7-6 and TRBJ2-1 gives the whole variable domain GAGVSQSPRYKVTKRGQDVALRCDPISGHVSLYWYRQALGQGPEFLTYFNYEAQQDKSGLPNDRFSAERPEGSISTLTIQRTEQRDSAMYRCASSIQAGFSNNEQFFGPGTRLTVL.

CDR3 nucleotides: TGTGCCAGCAGTTACGACCCGGGGGCTGAAGCTTTCTTT. Its translation: CASSYDPGAEAFF. J is TRBJ1-1 and V is TRBV6-5; tentatively, D is TRBD1 (5 bases). CDR3 length: 13 amino acids. The ends were cut back, 2 bases at V and 6 bases at J, with 10 bases in the middle. Germline CDR1 reads MNHEY; CDR2 reads SVGAGI.

This clonotype was seen more than once but under ten times. The chain recombines TRBV28 with TRBJ2-1; 12 positions agree with TRBD1. The germline gives CDR1 MDHEN, CDR2 SYDVKM. The CDR3 sequence is 16 residues long. With V trimmed by 6 bases and J by 6 bases, 9 bases remained unmatched. The CDR3 sequence is CASRKGDRGLGNEQFF. DNA for the CDR3: TGTGCCAGCAGAAAGGGGGACAGGGGGCTAGGCAATGAGCAGTTCTTC.

This clonotype was recorded only once. A much bigger clone sits one base away, suggesting this may be a read error. The chain is built from TRBV12-3 or TRBV12-4 and TRBJ1-2; possible D gene TRBD1, 5 bases. CDR3 length equals 13 residues. V lost 3 bases and J 4 bases, leaving 9 bases between the germline ends. As DNA, the CDR3 is TGTGCCAGCAGTTTGATAGGGGCCTATGGCTACACCTTC. Amino acids: CASSLIGAYGYTF.

This clonotype was observed a handful of times. This chain links TRBV7-9 with TRBJ1-4; D is unresolved. In germline, CDR1 is SEHNR, CDR2 FQNEAQ (reference sequence). Trimming took off 5 bases at V and 0 bases at J, with 13 bases between the two ends. This CDR3 is 16 amino acids long. Here the CDR3 reads CASSLTQQTTNEKLFF. CDR3 nucleotide sequence: TGTGCCAGCAGCCTAACCCAACAGACAACTAATGAAAAACTGTTTTTT. The whole variable domain, filled in from reference TRBV7-9 and TRBJ1-4, reads DTGVSQNPRHKITKRGQNVTFRCDPISEHNRLYWYRQTLGQGPEFLTYFQNEAQLEKSRLLSDRFSAERPKGSFSTLEIQRTEQGDSAMYLCASSLTQQTTNEKLFFGSGTQLSVL.

A few counts support this clonotype. V gene TRBV5-1 combines with J gene TRBJ2-1; 8 bases line up with TRBD1. CDR3 length equals 16 residues. V was clipped by 5 bases and J by 2 bases; unmatched bases: 9. Looked up from germline, CDR1 is SGHRS and CDR2 is YFSETQ. In DNA form, the CDR3 reads TGCGCCAGCAGTACCCCGACAGGGGCTGCCTACAATGAGCAGTTCTTC. Translation: CASSTPTGAAYNEQFF.

In this sample, this clonotype turned up many times. J is TRBJ1-2 and V is TRBV7-2, with D uncertain. The CDR3 sequence is 17 residues long. CDR1 SGHTA and CDR2 FQGNSA come from the germline V gene. V lost 1 base to trimming and J lost 2 bases, with 17 bases between them. The CDR3 nucleotides are TGTGCCAGCAGCTTAGTGGGTGGATCCGGGAGGAACTATGGCTACACCTTC. It codes for CASSLVGGSGRNYGYTF.

This clonotype was recorded a few times. V and J are TRBV20-1 and TRBJ2-4; TRBD1 matches at 10 bases. The germline CDR1 and CDR2 sequences are DFQATT and SNEGSKA (reference sequence). V was pared by 2 bases and J by 1 base, with 8 bases of the junction left unmatched. The CDR3 is 17 residues long. The CDR3 sequence: CSARPDRGSLAKNIQYF. CDR3 bases: TGCAGTGCTAGACCGGACAGGGGGTCCCTGGCCAAAAACATTCAGTACTTC.

This clonotype was seen ten or more times. The V gene is TRBV7-2, the J gene TRBJ2-1; 7 bases align to TRBD1. Per the germline V gene, CDR1 is SGHTA and CDR2 is FQGNSA. The ends lost 5 bases at V and 6 bases at J; junction bases unmatched: 7. This CDR3 is 14 amino acids long. In nucleotides, the CDR3 is TGTGCCAGCAGCCCAAGACAGGGTGGCAATGAGCAGTTCTTC. It yields the protein CASSPRQGGNEQFF.

This clonotype was seen a few times. This chain joins TRBV10-3 and TRBJ1-2; 9 nucleotides align to TRBD1. CDR3 size: 16 residues. Germline loops: CDR1 ENHRY, CDR2 SYGVKD. Unmatched junction bases numbered 11, after V lost 9 bases and J lost 0 bases. The CDR3 DNA reads TGTGCCATTTCGGACAGGGGCCAACTTTCTAACTATGGCTACACCTTC. This gives the protein CAISDRGQLSNYGYTF.

This clonotype has more than one count but fewer than ten. The chain links TRBV20-1 to TRBJ2-3, with 8 bases aligning to TRBD2. The CDR3 has 14 residues. The trim removed 4 bases at V and 2 bases at J, leaving 5 bases unmatched. The V gene's germline CDR1 is DFQATT and CDR2 SNEGSKA (reference sequence). CDR3: CSAISGDITDTQYF. Here the CDR3 DNA reads TGCAGTGCTATTAGCGGGGATATCACAGATACGCAGTATTTT.